Detailed here is one T cell receptor (beta chain). Its specificity is not known. V shed 0 bases and J 5 bases; nucleotides not matched to a gene: 6. The CDR3 runs to 15 residues. Per germline, CDR1 SGHDT and CDR2 YYEEEE. This sample was included in a study of cytomegalovirus exposure and HLA in healthy donors. Study findings and constraints: Fewer N-insertions (relative to the approximately 700-donor mean) were reportedly seen in an Asian-associated ancestry cluster in a later analysis. TCR beta sequences numbering 15,000 to 20,000 were associated with HLA alleles at 0.05 false discovery rate in a later analysis. Analyses of presence/absence relied on an assumption of roughly uniform sequencing depth across donors.

Primers: 60 Vbeta forward and 13 Jbeta reverse. TCRdb's table, derived via immunoSEQ multiplex PCR, lists solely in-frame clones and lacks some. The top ten hold about 7.9% of the sample, which has fewer than 200,000 clones, 77% seen once. The chain couples TRBV5-6 to TRBJ2-5; 8 nucleotides align to TRBD2. The TCR sequence derives from a male donor in good health and CMV-seropositive. The sample consisted of PBMCs. CDR3 nucleotide sequence: TGTGCCAGCAGCTTGGCCGGGGGGGCAGGGGAGACCCAGTACTTC. Protein product: CASSLAGGAGETQYF.